Below, 14 T cell receptor beta chains from the same sample are listed, as sequenced in a study of response to subunit inactivated influenza vaccine. TCRdb ran MiXCR on the RT-PCR reads and lists one entry per CDR3 protein. The sample lists under 800,000 distinct CDR3 sequences; roughly 13% were seen once. The specimen comprised PBMCs from blood, sampled roughly 2 weeks before vaccination. The source is a man aged 45-65 years who received an inactivated influenza vaccine.

A few counts support this clonotype. This rearrangement joins TRBV27 to TRBJ2-1; D is ambiguous. The CDR3 contains 17 residues. CDR1 and CDR2 (germline): MNHEY, SMNVEV (reference sequence). Trimming took 5 bases from V and 0 from J, leaving 17 bases between them. In nucleotides, the CDR3 is TGTGCCAGCAGTCTCATTTTTGCGGTGAGCTCCTACAATGAGCAGTTCTTC. It yields the protein CASSLIFAVSSYNEQFF.

This chain uses TRBV4-2 with TRBJ2-1, with TRBD2 identical over 10 bases. V dropped 0 bases and J dropped 0; count of bases not matched to a gene: 5. The CDR3 extends over 18 amino acids. Germline V CDR1 and CDR2: LGHNA, YNFKEQ. CDR3 nucleotides: TGTGCCAGCAGCCAAGAGGGACTAGCGCAGAGCTCCTACAATGAGCAGTTCTTC. This sequence encodes CASSQEGLAQSSYNEQFF.

The genes are TRBV6-5 and TRBJ2-7; 7 bases are shared with TRBD1. Trimming cost V 2 bases and J 2 bases; bases outside gene matches: 3. Germline V lookup: CDR1 MNHEY, CDR2 SVGAGI. The CDR3 is 14 amino acids. The CDR3 loop reads CASSYLDRAYEQYF. Here the CDR3 DNA reads TGTGCCAGCAGTTACCTCGACAGGGCCTACGAGCAGTACTTC.

This clonotype has more than one count but fewer than ten. The chain joins TRBV20-1 to TRBJ2-3, with TRBD2 matching 7 bases. V lost 0 bases to trimming and J lost 8 bases; unmatched junction nucleotides: 14. Germline V lookup: CDR1 DFQATT, CDR2 SNEGSKA (reference sequence). This CDR3 spans 16 amino acids. This CDR3 is CSARDGREWHDGTQYF. Written as DNA, the CDR3 is TGCAGTGCTAGAGATGGGCGGGAGTGGCACGATGGTACGCAGTATTTT.

V gene TRBV7-2 combines with J gene TRBJ1-6; D is possibly TRBD1 (5 bases). The V end was cut by 5 bases, the J end by 6 bases, with 14 bases between. Germline CDR1 reads SGHTA; CDR2 reads FQGNSA. There are 15 residues in the CDR3. The CDR3 sequence is CASSATGTTNSPLHF. CDR3 nucleotide sequence: TGTGCCAGCAGCGCGACCGGGACGACTAATTCACCCCTCCACTTT.

The chain carries TRBV20-1 and TRBJ2-2; 12 bases agree with TRBD2. Per germline, CDR1 DFQATT and CDR2 SNEGSKA (reference sequence). After removal of 2 bases from V and 6 bases from J, the junction contained 7 bases not matched to a gene. This CDR3 contains 16 residues. CDR3 DNA sequence: TGCAGTGCTAGACCGACTAGCGGGAGAATTGCCGGGGAGCTGTTTTTT. Translation: CSARPTSGRIAGELFF.

The sample holds a few counts of this clonotype. The chain is built from TRBV12-5 and TRBJ2-7; 12 nucleotides align to TRBD2. In germline, CDR1 is LGHNT, CDR2 FRNRAP. There are 18 residues in the CDR3. Unmatched junction bases numbered 19, after V lost 7 bases and J lost 6 bases. The DNA of the CDR3 is TGTGCTAGTGTGTCTGTCAGGACTAGCGGGACCCAACTGGGCGAGCAGTACTTC. This gives the protein CASVSVRTSGTQLGEQYF.

The V gene is TRBV28, the J gene TRBJ2-7; 7 bases are shared with TRBD1. Germline trimming cut 4 bases from V and 2 bases from J; bases unmatched to any gene: 14. CDR1 MDHEN and CDR2 SYDVKM come from the germline V gene. This CDR3 contains 17 residues. Here the CDR3 DNA reads TGTGCCAGCAGTTCTCTCAAGATTGGACAGGAAGCCTACGAGCAGTACTTC. This encodes CASSSLKIGQEAYEQYF.

V usage is TRBV28 and J usage is TRBJ2-2; TRBD1 might be the D (6 bases). The CDR3 runs 14 residues. The V end lost 6 bases, the J end lost 7 bases, and 15 bases lay between the germline ends. Per germline, CDR1 MDHEN and CDR2 SYDVKM. This CDR3 is CASSIGTLNGELFF. CDR3 coding DNA: TGTGCCAGCAGCATCGGGACACTCAACGGGGAGCTGTTTTTT.

Of note for this clonotype: One end of the junction is discordant with germline, which a read error may explain. V is TRBV20-1 and J is TRBJ2-7; possibly TRBD1 or TRBD2 for D (5 bases each). The length of the CDR3 is 12 residues. Per the germline V gene, CDR1 is DFQATT and CDR2 is SNEGSKA (reference sequence). Here the CDR3 DNA reads TGCACTGCTAGAGGGGACCTCTACGAGCAGTACTTC. Translation gives CTARGDLYEQYF.

The V gene is TRBV29-1, the J gene TRBJ2-1; TRBD1 matches at 7 bases. The CDR3 sequence is 15 residues long. V was pared by 0 bases and J by 3 bases, with 5 bases of the junction left unmatched. Germline-derived CDR1 and CDR2 are SQVTM and ANQGSEA. The CDR3 reads CSVEETGNLYNEQFF. The CDR3 nucleotides are TGCAGCGTTGAAGAGACAGGGAACCTCTACAATGAGCAGTTCTTC.

This clonotype has just a few counts. The V and J genes are TRBV12-5 and TRBJ2-1; TRBD2 agrees at 8 bases. Germline CDR1 reads LGHNT; CDR2 reads FRNRAP. CDR3 size: 17 residues. The junction had 11 bases not matched to a gene; V was cut back by 1 base and J by 6 bases. The CDR3 protein is CASGLGTGTSRGNEQFF. The CDR3, as DNA: TGTGCTAGTGGTTTGGGGACCGGGACTAGTCGTGGCAATGAGCAGTTCTTC.

There are a few counts of this clonotype. The chain recombines TRBV28 with TRBJ1-1; the match to TRBD1 covers 8 bases. V shed 2 bases and J 0 bases; nucleotides not matched to a gene: 11. Germline values: CDR1 MDHEN, CDR2 SYDVKM. This CDR3 spans 18 amino acids. The CDR3 loop reads CASSLKWVGQGVNTEAFF. In DNA, the CDR3 is TGTGCCAGCAGTTTAAAGTGGGTAGGACAGGGAGTGAACACTGAAGCTTTCTTT.

The chain is built from TRBV18 and TRBJ2-5, with a weak D call TRBD2 (5 bases). This CDR3 has 14 residues. V was cut by 2 bases and J by 5 bases, with 12 bases left in between. CDR1 is KGHSH and CDR2 is LQKENI in the germline V gene. The CDR3 DNA follows: TGTGCCAGCTCACCATCCAGCCGGAGGGAGACCCAGTACTTC. Translating it yields CASSPSSRRETQYF.